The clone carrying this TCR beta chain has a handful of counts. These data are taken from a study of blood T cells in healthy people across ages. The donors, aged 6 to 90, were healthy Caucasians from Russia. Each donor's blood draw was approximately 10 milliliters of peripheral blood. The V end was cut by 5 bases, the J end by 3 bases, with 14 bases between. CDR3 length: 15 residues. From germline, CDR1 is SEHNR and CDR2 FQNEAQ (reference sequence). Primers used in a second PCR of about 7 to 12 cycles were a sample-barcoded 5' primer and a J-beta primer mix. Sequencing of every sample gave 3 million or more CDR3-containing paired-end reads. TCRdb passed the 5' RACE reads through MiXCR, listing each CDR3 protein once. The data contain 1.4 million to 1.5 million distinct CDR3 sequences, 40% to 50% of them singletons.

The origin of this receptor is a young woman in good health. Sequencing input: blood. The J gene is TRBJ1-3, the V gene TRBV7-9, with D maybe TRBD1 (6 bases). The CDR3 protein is CASSDPQGLGNTIYF. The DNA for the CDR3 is TGTGCCAGCAGCGACCCCCAGGGGCTTGGAAACACCATATATTTT.